A single sample is the source of the 21 T cell receptor beta chains below, sequenced in a study of blood T cells in healthy people across ages. With a J-beta primer mix and a sample-barcoded 5' primer, a second PCR ran 7 to 11 cycles. TCRdb reprocessed the 5' RACE reads via MiXCR and lists one record per CDR3 protein. This sample has fewer than 2,000,000 distinct CDR3 sequences, with 35% to 50% found just once. Specimen: blood. Source of these receptors: a human donor in good health.

In this sample, this clonotype turned up a few times. The chain links TRBV7-6 to TRBJ1-4; D is perhaps TRBD1 (6 bases). The V gene's germline CDR1 is SGHVS and CDR2 FNYEAQ. V was pared by 4 bases and J by 8 bases, with 14 bases between. The CDR3 sequence is 14 residues long. CDR3 DNA: TGTGCCAGCAGCTATGGGGACACCGGAGAAAAACTGTTTTTT. Its protein is CASSYGDTGEKLFF. Complete variable domain (other parts from reference TRBV7-6 and TRBJ1-4): GAGVSQSPRYKVTKRGQDVALRCDPISGHVSLYWYRQALGQGPEFLTYFNYEAQQDKSGLPNDRFSAERPEGSISTLTIQRTEQRDSAMYRCASSYGDTGEKLFFGSGTQLSVL.

This clonotype appeared a few times. The genes are TRBV18 and TRBJ1-2, with 7 bases matching TRBD1. Per the germline V gene, CDR1 is KGHSH and CDR2 is LQKENI. The junction had 6 bases not matched to a gene; V was cut back by 1 base and J by 7 bases. The CDR3 is 14 amino acids. The CDR3 nucleotides are TGTGCCAGCTCACCACGGACAGGATCAGTTGGCTACACCTTC. Its protein is CASSPRTGSVGYTF.

This clonotype showed up just a few times. This sequence joins TRBV5-5 and TRBJ2-5; no definite D call. The length of the CDR3 is 14 residues. Trimming shortened V by 3 bases and J by 0 bases, and 9 bases separated the two germline ends. CDR1 SGHKS and CDR2 YYEKEE come from the germline V gene (reference sequence). CDR3 nucleotides: TGTGCCAGCAGCTCCGGACCGGACCAAGAGACCCAGTACTTC. It encodes CASSSGPDQETQYF.

The J gene is TRBJ2-1, the V gene TRBV7-8, with TRBD1 as a possible D gene (6 bases). This CDR3 has 13 amino acids. Trimming removed 6 bases at V and 6 bases at J, with 12 bases between. Germline V lookup: CDR1 SGHVS, CDR2 FQNEAQ. The CDR3 DNA sequence: TGTGCCAGCAGTCAAGGACAGACCAATGAGCAGTTCTTC. Its protein product is CASSQGQTNEQFF.

This clonotype was seen a handful of times. The rearrangement uses TRBV5-1 and TRBJ1-5; D might be TRBD1 (5 bases). Germline V gene sequence: CDR1 SGHRS, CDR2 YFSETQ. This CDR3 contains 14 residues. V lost 4 bases and J 3 bases, leaving 11 bases between the germline ends. This CDR3 is CASSPGVNNQPQHF. The CDR3 DNA is TGCGCCAGCAGCCCGGGGGTCAACAATCAGCCCCAGCATTTT.

This chain joins TRBV20-1 and TRBJ2-1; tentative D call: TRBD1 (6 bases). The J call is in doubt because the DNA end fits TRBJ2-7 better. Germline CDR1 DFQATT, CDR2 SNEGSKA (reference sequence). The length of the CDR3 is 15 residues. The CDR3 protein is CSARPGHISYNEQYF. The CDR3 nucleotides are TGCAGTGCTCGACCGGGACACATCTCCTACAATGAGCAGTACTTC.

Only a few counts were recorded for this clonotype. The V gene is TRBV4-1, the J gene TRBJ2-7, with D perhaps TRBD2 (5 bases). CDR3 length equals 16 residues. Between the trimmed V and J ends, which lost 0 bases and 1 base, there was a span of 13 bases. Germline CDR1 MGHRA, CDR2 YSYEKL. CDR3 nucleotide sequence: TGCGCCAGCAGCCAAGATGAGGGTGGAAATTCCTACGAGCAGTACTTC. It translates to CASSQDEGGNSYEQYF.

The rearrangement uses TRBV27 and TRBJ2-5, with 8 bases lining up with TRBD1. With the DNA end fitting TRBJ2-7 better, the J assignment may be wrong. Per germline, CDR1 MNHEY and CDR2 SMNVEV (reference sequence). CDR3 length: 13 residues. CDR3 sequence reads: CASSPMTGVEQYF. The CDR3 region has the DNA TGTGCCAGCAGTCCGATGACAGGGGTCGAGCAGTACTTC.

This clonotype has just a few counts. The chain has TRBV5-1 and TRBJ2-3, with 8 bases matching TRBD1. Germline lookup yields CDR1 SGHRS and CDR2 YFSETQ. The CDR3 sequence is 14 residues long. The V and J ends lost 3 bases and 5 bases, in that order; junction bases with no gene match: 5. The CDR3 DNA is TGCGCCAGCAGCTCACAGGGGGTTGGAGATACGCAGTATTTT. The encoded protein is CASSSQGVGDTQYF. The variable domain in full, completed from reference TRBV5-1 and TRBJ2-3, reads KAGVTQTPRYLIKTRGQQVTLSCSPISGHRSVSWYQQTPGQGLQFLFEYFSETQRNKGNFPGRFSGRQFSNSRSEMNVSTLELGDSALYLCASSSQGVGDTQYFGPGTRLTVL.

The rearrangement joins TRBV29-1 to TRBJ1-1, with D uncertain. Germline CDR1 is SQVTM and CDR2 is ANQGSEA. There are 12 residues in the CDR3. V was clipped by 2 bases and J by 4 bases, with 8 bases between them. CDR3 bases: TGCAGCGTTGAACCGACGGGCACTGAAGCTTTCTTT. It yields the protein CSVEPTGTEAFF.

The V call is TRBV29-1, the J call TRBJ2-7, with D possibly TRBD2 on 5 matching bases. V was clipped by 6 bases and J by 0 bases, with 15 bases between them. The CDR3 has 14 residues. The V gene's germline CDR1 is SQVTM and CDR2 ANQGSEA. CDR3 coding DNA: TGCAGCGTGCGGGCCCGTAAGAACTCCTACGAGCAGTACTTC. This codes for CSVRARKNSYEQYF.

For the CDR3, the DNA is TGTGCCAGCAGTCCTGCGACAGGGGGCGCAGATACGCAGTATTTT. This encodes CASSPATGGADTQYF. This sequence joins TRBV6-5 and TRBJ2-3, with TRBD1 matching over 10 bases. There are 15 residues in the CDR3. V trimming: 5 bases; J trimming: 4 bases; junction bases outside the gene matches: 6. Germline CDR1 is MNHEY and CDR2 is SVGAGI.

The chain uses TRBV12-3 or TRBV12-4 and TRBJ1-6, with no clear D. Trimming shortened V by 7 bases and J by 6 bases, and 10 bases separated the two germline ends. The CDR3 length is 13 residues. The CDR3 coding sequence is TGTGCCAGCAAAAGGGTCTCTAATTCACCCCTCCACTTT. This translates into CASKRVSNSPLHF.

The rearrangement joins TRBV4-1 to TRBJ1-2; D uncertain. The CDR3 runs to 15 residues. Germline V CDR1 and CDR2: MGHRA, YSYEKL. The V gene lost 0 bases and the J gene lost 4 bases, with 12 bases spanning the gap. The CDR3 region is CASSQDHSGGYGYTF. CDR3 sequence (DNA): TGCGCCAGCAGCCAAGATCACTCAGGAGGCTATGGCTACACCTTC.

The chain recombines TRBV28 with TRBJ1-1; D unclear. The ends were cut back, 4 bases at V and 4 bases at J, with 16 bases in the middle. Germline values: CDR1 MDHEN, CDR2 SYDVKM. This CDR3 spans 15 amino acids. The CDR3 loop is CASSSASTTFTEAFF. CDR3 sequence (DNA): TGTGCCAGCAGTTCTGCCTCCACGACATTCACTGAAGCTTTCTTT.

This clonotype turned up a few times. This chain joins TRBV4-1 and TRBJ1-5; D is unresolved. V gave up 6 bases and J gave up 2 bases, with 11 bases separating them. Germline CDR1 MGHRA, CDR2 YSYEKL. The CDR3 extends over 14 amino acids. The CDR3 region is CASSDGARNQPQHF. CDR3 bases: TGCGCCAGCAGTGATGGCGCGCGCAATCAGCCCCAGCATTTT.

The V and J genes are TRBV11-2 and TRBJ1-6; tentatively, D is TRBD1 (5 bases). The CDR3 is 14 residues long. The V end was cut by 5 bases, the J end by 7 bases, with 12 bases between. The germline gives CDR1 SGHAT, CDR2 FQNNGV. This CDR3 reads CASSPLGTNSPLHF. The DNA of the CDR3 is TGTGCCAGCAGCCCTCTCGGGACGAATTCACCCCTCCACTTT.

V gene TRBV20-1 combines with J gene TRBJ1-6; TRBD1 matches at 9 bases. Germline V CDR1 and CDR2: DFQATT, SNEGSKA (reference sequence). V dropped 7 bases and J dropped 9; count of bases not matched to a gene: 10. The CDR3 is made up of 14 amino acids. CDR3: CSVWKGQGGSPLHF. CDR3 nucleotides: TGCAGTGTATGGAAGGGACAGGGTGGTTCACCCCTCCACTTT.

The rearrangement links TRBV20-1 to TRBJ1-2, with D possibly matching TRBD1 (5 bases). CDR1 is DFQATT, CDR2 SNEGSKA, per germline (reference sequence). The CDR3 runs to 14 residues. V lost 6 bases and J 6 bases, leaving 20 bases between the germline ends. The CDR3 DNA reads TGCAGTGCGGTCGACAGAAACCTTTATAATGGCTACACCTTC. This codes for CSAVDRNLYNGYTF.

V and J are TRBV12-3 or TRBV12-4 and TRBJ2-1; TRBD2 agrees at 10 bases. CDR3 length: 15 amino acids. V shed 3 bases, J shed 8 bases, and the junction held 7 bases outside the gene matches. CDR3 residues: CASSFERGGGYEQFF. The CDR3 bases are TGTGCCAGCAGTTTCGAGCGGGGGGGCGGATATGAGCAGTTCTTC.

This rearrangement joins TRBV12-5 to TRBJ2-5; 8 positions agree with TRBD2. The V gene's germline CDR1 is LGHNT and CDR2 FRNRAP. The CDR3 extends over 19 amino acids. V dropped 1 base and J dropped 7; count of bases not matched to a gene: 20. The CDR3 DNA reads as TGTGCTAGTGGTTTGGACCGCACGGACTGGCGGGGGGCCCCGGGGACCCAGTACTTC. Protein: CASGLDRTDWRGAPGTQYF.